This T cell receptor (beta chain) was retrieved from a study of blood T cell repertoires in COVID-19. Study-wide context: The origin of the acute and convalescent COVID-19 samples was the United States, Italy and Spain. From T cells, B-cell-depleted T cells, or PBMCs came the material, which was cDNA or gDNA.

Seattle cases were enrolled at active infection and followed longitudinally. Here immunoSEQ multiplex PCR was the method, and the copy in TCRdb shows in-frame clones only, minus some. Here the sample spans hundreds of thousands of clones, 70% to 90% being singletons. The CDR3 totals 15 residues. Per germline, CDR1 SGHNT and CDR2 YENEEA. The trim removed 3 bases at V and 5 bases at J, leaving 10 bases unmatched. The sequenced sample consisted of peripheral blood. This clonotype originated in a man between 18 and 35 years old with COVID-19, enrolled during active disease. This chain connects TRBV11-3 to TRBJ2-7; 7 nucleotides align to TRBD2. CDR3 coding DNA: TGTGCCAGCAGCTTGACCTACACCGGGGGGAACGAGCAGTACTTC. It yields the protein CASSLTYTGGNEQYF. The whole variable domain, filled in from reference TRBV11-3 and TRBJ2-7, reads EAGVVQSPRYKIIEKKQPVAFWCNPISGHNTLYWYLQNLGQGPELLIRYENEEAVDDSQLPKDRFSAERLKGVDSTLKIQPAELGDSAVYLCASSLTYTGGNEQYFGPGTRLTVT.